This paragraph reports one TCR beta chain. Its antigen is as yet unknown. This specimen comes from a study of type 1 regulatory T cells. The wider study: This in vitro CD4 product, T-allo10, is enriched for Tr1 cells and alloantigen-specific.

TCRdb ran MiXCR on the reads and lists one entry per CDR3 protein. The data hold around 62,000 distinct CDR3 sequences, with about three fifths observed a single time. The clonotype was recovered from a human donor in good health. Sequencing was carried out using cultured T cells, either the whole culture or a sorted T cell fraction (not recorded which). The subset was: Tr1-enriched cell product generated in vitro against host alloantigens.

Here the CDR3 reads CASEGGNGNTIYF. The CDR3 region has the DNA TGTGCCAGCGAAGGGGGCAATGGAAACACCATATATTTT. The chain employs TRBV25-1 and TRBJ1-3; 7 nucleotides agree with TRBD1. Germline V CDR1 and CDR2: MGHDK, SYGVNS. V shed 8 bases and J 3 bases; nucleotides not matched to a gene: 4. The CDR3 is 13 residues long. The full variable domain, with the rest looked up from reference TRBV25-1 and TRBJ1-3, is EADIYQTPRYLVIGTGKKITLECSQTMGHDKMYWYQQDPGMELHLIHYSYGVNSTEKGDLSSESTVSRIRTEHFPLTLESARPSHTSQYLCASEGGNGNTIYFGEGSWLTVV.